One and the same sample provided the 3 T cell receptor beta chains below, sequenced in a study of T cell responses to AZD1222 COVID-19 vaccine. Generated by immunoSEQ multiplex PCR, the TCRdb table keeps only in-frame clones and is missing some. The sample carries approximately 140,000 clones, 85% to 90% recorded once. The sequencing used peripheral blood, collected 28 days after the second AZD1222 dose. The receptor set was obtained from an adult who received the AZD1222 COVID-19 vaccine.

This rearrangement joins TRBV15 to TRBJ1-5, with TRBD1 matching 9 bases. J gave up 6 bases and V 0 bases, and 15 bases lay outside the gene matches. Germline V gene data show CDR1 as LNHNV and CDR2 as YYDKDF (reference sequence). This CDR3 comprises 19 residues. The CDR3 DNA follows: TGTGCCACCAGCAGAGATAGGACCTACGGGACAGGGAAAATTCAGCCCCAGCATTTT. Its translation is CATSRDRTYGTGKIQPQHF.

The genes are TRBV6-5 and TRBJ2-7; no clear D gene. There are 13 residues in the CDR3. Germline CDR1 reads MNHEY; CDR2 reads SVGAGI. V was shortened by 6 bases and J by 4 bases, with 13 bases between the two germline ends. CDR3 protein: CASSHGSTYEQYF. The CDR3, as DNA: TGTGCCAGCAGCCATGGATCAACTTACGAGCAGTACTTC.

This chain uses TRBV9 with TRBJ2-7; 7 bases are shared with TRBD2. CDR1 SGDLS and CDR2 YYNGEE come from the germline V gene. The CDR3 runs 15 residues. After removal of 4 bases from V and 7 bases from J, the junction contained 14 bases not matched to a gene. The CDR3 nucleotides read TGTGCCAGCAGCCCCTCGGCGGGAGAGTCGCTTGAGCAGTACTTC. The encoded protein is CASSPSAGESLEQYF. The complete variable domain, with remaining parts taken from reference TRBV9 and TRBJ2-7, reads DSGVTQTPKHLITATGQRVTLRCSPRSGDLSVYWYQQSLDQGLQFLIQYYNGEERAKGNILERFSAQQFPDLHSELNLSSLELGDSALYFCASSPSAGESLEQYFGPGTRLTVT.